A single sample gave rise to the 26 T cell receptor beta chains below, sequenced in a study of T cell responses to AZD1222 COVID-19 vaccine. This table comes from immunoSEQ multiplex PCR, and its TCRdb copy is limited to in-frame clones, with some not included. The sample has roughly 100,000 clones, approximately 84% seen once. Sequences were derived from peripheral blood, sampled on day 0 of AZD1222 vaccination. All receptors derive from an adult in good health.

This clone was recorded once. The chain uses TRBV19 and TRBJ1-1; TRBD1 matches 8 bases. The J segment lost 4 bases and the V segment lost 7 bases, leaving 5 bases of the junction unmatched. The germline V gene encodes CDR1 LNHDA and CDR2 SQIVND (reference sequence). CDR3 length: 13 residues. The CDR3 sequence: CASTLGQGTEAFF. CDR3 DNA: TGTGCCAGTACCCTCGGACAGGGCACTGAAGCTTTCTTT. Looking up the rest from reference TRBV19 and TRBJ1-1 gives the full variable domain: DGGITQSPKYLFRKEGQNVTLSCEQNLNHDAMYWYRQDPGQGLRLIYYSQIVNDFQKGDIAEGYSVSREKKESFPLTVTSAQKNPTAFYLCASTLGQGTEAFFGQGTRLTVV.

The chain is built from TRBV6-5 and TRBJ1-2, with TRBD1 identical over 10 bases. There are 15 residues in the CDR3. Germline CDR1 MNHEY, CDR2 SVGAGI. Losses at the gene ends were 5 bases for V and 5 bases for J; bases not matched to a gene: 8. This chain's CDR3 is CASSITSGQGYGYTF. The CDR3 bases are TGTGCCAGCAGTATAACCTCGGGACAGGGGTATGGCTACACCTTC.

V gene TRBV5-1 combines with J gene TRBJ1-2; D ambiguous. V lost 4 bases and J lost 6, with 13 bases in between. CDR1 is SGHRS, CDR2 YFSETQ, per germline. The CDR3 contains 13 residues. The CDR3 is CASSPFLGDGYTF. As DNA, the CDR3 is TGCGCCAGCAGCCCGTTCCTCGGGGATGGCTACACCTTC.

The CDR3 reads CASSLGGSADTQYF. CDR3 DNA: TGTGCCAGCAGCTTAGGCGGATCGGCAGATACGCAGTATTTT. The V call is TRBV7-2, the J call TRBJ2-3; D unresolved. The CDR3 length is 14 residues. Germline CDR1 reads SGHTA; CDR2 reads FQGNSA. V was cut by 1 base and J by 4 bases, with 9 bases left in between.

V usage is TRBV7-8 and J usage is TRBJ2-5; 12 bases map to TRBD2. The ends lost 3 bases at V and 2 bases at J; junction bases unmatched: 7. Germline CDR1 reads SGHVS; CDR2 reads FQNEAQ. The CDR3 loop spans 17 amino acids. The CDR3 loop is CASSLGGTSGLQETQYF. The CDR3 DNA is TGTGCCAGCAGCTTGGGAGGGACTAGCGGGTTACAAGAGACCCAGTACTTC.

Turning to this clone: The likely explanation is a read error, given a far larger clone one base away. The chain has TRBV4-3 and TRBJ2-1; D perhaps matches TRBD2 (5 bases). CDR1 and CDR2 from the germline V gene are LGHNA and YSLEER. The CDR3 spans 14 residues. As DNA, the CDR3 is TGCCCCAGCAGCCAACTCCCGGGGATTCCCGAGCAGTTCTTC. The encoded protein is CPSSQLPGIPEQFF.

The chain links TRBV10-3 to TRBJ2-7, with TRBD2 identical over 7 bases. Trimming cost V 4 bases and J 2 bases; bases outside gene matches: 11. This CDR3 has 16 amino acids. Germline-derived CDR1 and CDR2 are ENHRY and SYGVKD. DNA for the CDR3: TGTGCCATCAGTGGTGGTCGACTAGCTACAACCTACGAGCAGTACTTC. This sequence encodes CAISGGRLATTYEQYF.

The V and J genes are TRBV19 and TRBJ2-5; 8 bases fit TRBD2. The CDR3 length is 17 residues. Germline CDR1 and CDR2: LNHDA and SQIVND (reference sequence). V trimming: 3 bases; J trimming: 2 bases; junction bases outside the gene matches: 11. The CDR3 nucleotides read TGTGCCAGTAGTATTCAGCGGGGGCCGATTGGTCAAGAGACCCAGTACTTC. This codes for CASSIQRGPIGQETQYF. The whole variable domain, remainder taken from reference TRBV19 and TRBJ2-5, is DGGITQSPKYLFRKEGQNVTLSCEQNLNHDAMYWYRQDPGQGLRLIYYSQIVNDFQKGDIAEGYSVSREKKESFPLTVTSAQKNPTAFYLCASSIQRGPIGQETQYFGPGTRLLVL.

This clone was counted a few times. This sequence joins TRBV6-2 or TRBV6-3 and TRBJ1-6; 7 nucleotides agree with TRBD1. In germline, CDR1 is MNHEY, CDR2 SVGEGT. The CDR3 runs 14 residues. Unmatched junction bases numbered 6, after V lost 5 bases and J lost 8 bases. The CDR3 DNA reads as TGTGCCAGCAGTACTTACAGGGGTTATTCACCCCTCCACTTT. It codes for CASSTYRGYSPLHF.

CDR3 coding DNA: TGTGCCAGCAGCGGCCTAGGACAAGCAGCTAATTCACCCCTCCACTTT. Encoded protein: CASSGLGQAANSPLHF. V gene TRBV7-2 combines with J gene TRBJ1-6; D may be TRBD1 (5 bases). Germline V CDR1 and CDR2: SGHTA, FQGNSA. V lost 5 bases and J lost 6, with 17 bases in between. The length of the CDR3 is 16 residues.

V is TRBV28 and J is TRBJ1-2, with a possible D match to TRBD1 (6 bases). Germline assignment: CDR1 MDHEN and CDR2 SYDVKM. With 5 bases removed from V and 1 base from J, the gap between germline ends came to 14 bases. CDR3 size: 15 residues. CDR3 sequence: CASSPGGRINYGYTF. The CDR3 region has the DNA TGTGCCAGCAGTCCCGGGGGCAGAATTAACTATGGCTACACCTTC.

The gene calls are TRBV11-2 and TRBJ2-1; a weak D match, TRBD1 (5 bases). CDR1 SGHAT and CDR2 FQNNGV come from the germline V gene. The CDR3 covers 16 residues. V lost 3 bases to trimming and J lost 3 bases, with 15 bases between them. For the CDR3, the DNA is TGTGCCAGCAGCTTGGGTTTGGGGCAGGTCTACAATGAGCAGTTCTTC. Translation: CASSLGLGQVYNEQFF. Variable domain in full (rest from reference TRBV11-2 and TRBJ2-1): EAGVAQSPRYKIIEKRQSVAFWCNPISGHATLYWYQQILGQGPKLLIQFQNNGVVDDSQLPKDRFSAERLKGVDSTLKIQPAKLEDSAVYLCASSLGLGQVYNEQFFGPGTRLTVL.

This chain links TRBV20-1 with TRBJ2-3, with D uncertain. The CDR3 loop spans 11 amino acids. V was clipped by 3 bases and J by 1 base, with 2 bases between them. Per germline, CDR1 DFQATT and CDR2 SNEGSKA (reference sequence). Here the CDR3 reads CSARGTDTQYF. CDR3 in DNA: TGCAGTGCTAGGGGCACAGATACGCAGTATTTT.

The V gene is TRBV15, the J gene TRBJ1-6; tentatively, D is TRBD1 (5 bases). Germline V CDR1 and CDR2: LNHNV, YYDKDF (reference sequence). V was clipped by 1 base and J by 6 bases, with 16 bases between them. CDR3 size: 17 residues. CDR3 in amino acids: CATSRVPGGSPNSPLHF. Written as DNA, the CDR3 is TGTGCCACCAGCAGAGTACCCGGGGGATCCCCTAATTCACCCCTCCACTTT.

This clone was picked up one time. The chain links TRBV12-3 or TRBV12-4 to TRBJ1-2; no clear D gene. CDR3 length: 13 amino acids. V dropped 2 bases and J dropped 7 bases, with 11 bases sitting between them. CDR3: CASSLPGLGGYTF. CDR3 sequence (DNA): TGTGCCAGCAGTTTACCGGGTCTTGGTGGCTACACCTTC.

The chain couples TRBV24-1 to TRBJ1-5; TRBD1 might be the D (5 bases). The germline V and J ends were trimmed by 2 bases and 5 bases, with 12 bases remaining between them. The CDR3 has 15 amino acids. In germline, CDR1 is KGHDR, CDR2 SFDVKD. CDR3 in amino acids: CATSDSGRHDQPQHF. DNA of the CDR3: TGTGCCACCAGTGATTCAGGGCGCCACGATCAGCCCCAGCATTTT.

The chain couples TRBV11-2 to TRBJ2-1, with TRBD2 matching over 11 bases. The CDR3 is made up of 15 amino acids. Per the germline V gene, CDR1 is SGHAT and CDR2 is FQNNGV. The J segment lost 8 bases and the V segment lost 5 bases, leaving 8 bases of the junction unmatched. The CDR3 sequence: CASSQLAGGPYEQFF. Written as DNA, the CDR3 is TGTGCCAGCAGCCAGTTAGCGGGAGGGCCCTATGAGCAGTTCTTC.

The chain is built from TRBV2 and TRBJ1-5; D unresolved. Germline loops: CDR1 SNHLY, CDR2 FYNNEI. Trimming removed 7 bases from V and 5 bases from J, with 15 bases in between. The CDR3 extends over 14 amino acids. The CDR3 DNA sequence: TGTGCCAGCAATCTTGGGCGGCTTGATCAGCCCCAGCATTTT. This codes for CASNLGRLDQPQHF. Variable domain in full (rest from reference TRBV2 and TRBJ1-5): EPEVTQTPSHQVTQMGQEVILRCVPISNHLYFYWYRQILGQKVEFLVSFYNNEISEKSEIFDDQFSVERPDGSNFTLKIRSTKLEDSAMYFCASNLGRLDQPQHFGDGTRLSIL.

This clone showed up just once. The chain is built from TRBV19 and TRBJ1-3; 7 nucleotides line up with TRBD1. The J segment lost 4 bases and the V segment lost 7 bases, leaving 7 bases of the junction unmatched. The CDR3 is made up of 14 amino acids. Per the germline V gene, CDR1 is LNHDA and CDR2 is SQIVND (reference sequence). CDR3 DNA sequence: TGTGCCAGTATCGGGGACAGCTACGGAAACACCATATATTTT. Translated: CASIGDSYGNTIYF. Complete variable domain (other parts from reference TRBV19 and TRBJ1-3): DGGITQSPKYLFRKEGQNVTLSCEQNLNHDAMYWYRQDPGQGLRLIYYSQIVNDFQKGDIAEGYSVSREKKESFPLTVTSAQKNPTAFYLCASIGDSYGNTIYFGEGSWLTVV.

CDR3 coding DNA: TGTGCCAGCAGTGATCGGGGGGGGACAGGGACCGGGGAGCTGTTTTTT. Translating it yields CASSDRGGTGTGELFF. The rearrangement links TRBV6-1 to TRBJ2-2, with TRBD1 as a possible D gene (9 bases). Germline V gene sequence: CDR1 MNHNS, CDR2 SASEGT. The V gene lost 3 bases and the J gene lost 5 bases, with 16 bases spanning the gap. CDR3 length: 16 residues.

This chain uses TRBV5-4 with TRBJ2-5; 7 bases are shared with TRBD1. The CDR3 contains 13 residues. Germline V CDR1 and CDR2: SGHNT, YYREEE (reference sequence). The trim removed 4 bases at V and 1 base at J, leaving 1 base unmatched. CDR3: CASSRDSQETQYF. The CDR3 nucleotides read TGTGCCAGCAGCCGGGACAGCCAAGAGACCCAGTACTTC.

This chain uses TRBV5-1 with TRBJ1-1, with 7 bases aligning to TRBD1. Germline V gene sequence: CDR1 SGHRS, CDR2 YFSETQ. Trimming cost V 4 bases and J 4 bases; bases outside gene matches: 7. The CDR3 totals 14 residues. In DNA form, the CDR3 reads TGCGCCAGCAGCGTACAGGGGATGGGCACTGAAGCTTTCTTT. Protein: CASSVQGMGTEAFF.

The chain is built from TRBV6-5 and TRBJ2-5; the D gene is possibly TRBD1 (6 bases). Germline CDR1 is MNHEY and CDR2 is SVGAGI. V gave up 6 bases and J gave up 2 bases, with 16 bases separating them. The CDR3 consists of 15 residues. In DNA, the CDR3 is TGTGCCAGCAGGGCAGGGGCCGCGCGACAAGAGACCCAGTACTTC. This encodes CASRAGAARQETQYF.

V is TRBV5-1 and J is TRBJ2-5; 13 bases agree with TRBD2. The CDR3 extends over 16 amino acids. Germline V gene lookup returns CDR1 SGHRS and CDR2 YFSETQ. The J segment lost 1 base and the V segment lost 4 bases, leaving 4 bases of the junction unmatched. CDR3 DNA sequence: TGCGCCAGCAGCACGACTAGCGGGGGGATCCAAGAGACCCAGTACTTC. It translates to CASSTTSGGIQETQYF. The variable domain in full, with the rest retrieved from reference TRBV5-1 and TRBJ2-5, is KAGVTQTPRYLIKTRGQQVTLSCSPISGHRSVSWYQQTPGQGLQFLFEYFSETQRNKGNFPGRFSGRQFSNSRSEMNVSTLELGDSALYLCASSTTSGGIQETQYFGPGTRLLVL.

The V call is TRBV5-1, the J call TRBJ2-3; weak D call: TRBD2 (6 bases). Germline-derived CDR1 and CDR2 are SGHRS and YFSETQ. Between the trimmed V and J ends, which lost 4 bases and 0 bases, there was a span of 15 bases. The CDR3 has 16 residues. The DNA of the CDR3 is TGCGCCAGCAGCAAGGAGGGCGGCCTTAGCACAGATACGCAGTATTTT. Its translation is CASSKEGGLSTDTQYF.

The V and J genes are TRBV6-5 and TRBJ2-7, with D possibly being TRBD2 (5 bases). In germline, CDR1 is MNHEY, CDR2 SVGAGI. V was cut by 6 bases and J by 3 bases, with 12 bases left in between. The CDR3 sequence is 13 residues long. The CDR3 DNA reads TGTGCCAGCAGAACGGGGTCTGGCTACGAGCAGTACTTC. As protein: CASRTGSGYEQYF.